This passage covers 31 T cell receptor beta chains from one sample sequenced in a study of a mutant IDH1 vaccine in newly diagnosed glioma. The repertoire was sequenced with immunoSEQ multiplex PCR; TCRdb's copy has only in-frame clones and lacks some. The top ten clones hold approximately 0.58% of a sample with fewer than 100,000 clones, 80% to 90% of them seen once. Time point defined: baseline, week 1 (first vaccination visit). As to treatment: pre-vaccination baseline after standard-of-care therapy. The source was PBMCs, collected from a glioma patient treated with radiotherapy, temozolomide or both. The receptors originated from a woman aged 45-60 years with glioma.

The CDR3 reads CASSLHRDGDQPQHF. The CDR3 DNA reads as TGTGCCAGCAGTCTCCACCGGGACGGGGATCAGCCCCAGCATTTT. This chain connects TRBV27 to TRBJ1-5, with a tentative D call TRBD1 (5 bases). The V and J ends lost 5 bases and 5 bases respectively, with 16 bases between them. The CDR3 runs to 15 residues. Germline V gene data show CDR1 as MNHEY and CDR2 as SMNVEV (reference sequence).

CDR3 in amino acids: CASGVTGDTGELFF. The CDR3 DNA reads TGTGCCAGCGGCGTAACAGGAGACACCGGGGAGCTGTTTTTT. V usage is TRBV6-5 and J usage is TRBJ2-2; possible D gene TRBD1, 5 bases. The CDR3 extends over 14 amino acids. V was pared by 8 bases and J by 3 bases, with 13 bases between. The germline V gene encodes CDR1 MNHEY and CDR2 SVGAGI.

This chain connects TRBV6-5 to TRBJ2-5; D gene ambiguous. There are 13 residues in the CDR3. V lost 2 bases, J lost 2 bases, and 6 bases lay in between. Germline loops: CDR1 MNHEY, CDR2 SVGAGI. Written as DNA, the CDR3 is TGTGCCAGCAGTTACGCGCCTCAAGAGACCCAGTACTTC. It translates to CASSYAPQETQYF.

CDR3 protein: CASSPVGENYGYTF. CDR3 DNA sequence: TGTGCCAGCAGCCCCGTCGGCGAAAACTATGGCTACACCTTC. The chain has TRBV7-8 and TRBJ1-2; no firm D call. The CDR3 has 14 residues. The V end was cut by 5 bases, the J end by 2 bases, with 12 bases between. The V gene's germline CDR1 is SGHVS and CDR2 FQNEAQ.

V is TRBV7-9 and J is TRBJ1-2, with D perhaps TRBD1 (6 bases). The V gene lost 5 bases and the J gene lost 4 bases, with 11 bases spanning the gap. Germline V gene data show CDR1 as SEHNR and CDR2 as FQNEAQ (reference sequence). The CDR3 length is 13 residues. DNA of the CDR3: TGTGCCAGCAGCCCTGGACAGCTCTATGGCTACACCTTC. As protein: CASSPGQLYGYTF.

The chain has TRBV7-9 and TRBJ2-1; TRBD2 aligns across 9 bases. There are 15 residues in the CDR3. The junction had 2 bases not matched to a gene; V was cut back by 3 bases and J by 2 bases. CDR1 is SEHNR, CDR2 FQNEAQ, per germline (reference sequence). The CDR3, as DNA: TGTGCCAGCAGCTTCGGACTAGCGCCCTACAATGAGCAGTTCTTC. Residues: CASSFGLAPYNEQFF.

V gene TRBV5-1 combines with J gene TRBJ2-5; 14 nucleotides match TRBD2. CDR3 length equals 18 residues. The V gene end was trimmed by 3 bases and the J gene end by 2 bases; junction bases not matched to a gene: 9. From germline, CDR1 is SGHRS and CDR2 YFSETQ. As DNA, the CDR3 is TGCGCCAGCAGCTCGCTAGGACTAGCGGGAGGCCCACAAGAGACCCAGTACTTC. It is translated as CASSSLGLAGGPQETQYF.

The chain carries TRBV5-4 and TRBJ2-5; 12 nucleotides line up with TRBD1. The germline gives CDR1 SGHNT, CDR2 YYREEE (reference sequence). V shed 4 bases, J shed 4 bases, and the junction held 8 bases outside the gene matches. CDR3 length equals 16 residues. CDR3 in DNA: TGTGCCAGCAGCCCCGGGACAGGGGGCATTGGAGAGACCCAGTACTTC. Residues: CASSPGTGGIGETQYF.

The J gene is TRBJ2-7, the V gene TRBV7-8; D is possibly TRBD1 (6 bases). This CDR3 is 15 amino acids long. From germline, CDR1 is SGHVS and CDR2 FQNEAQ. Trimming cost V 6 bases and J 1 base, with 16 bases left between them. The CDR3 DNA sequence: TGTGCCAGCAGTTCCCGACAGGACATATCCTACGAGCAGTACTTC. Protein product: CASSSRQDISYEQYF.

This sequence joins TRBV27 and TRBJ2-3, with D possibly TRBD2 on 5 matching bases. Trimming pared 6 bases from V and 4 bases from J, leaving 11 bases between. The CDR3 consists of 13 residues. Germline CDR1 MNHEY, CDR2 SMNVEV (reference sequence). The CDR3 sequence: CASSPSYADTQYF. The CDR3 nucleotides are TGTGCCAGCAGCCCTAGCTATGCAGATACGCAGTATTTT.

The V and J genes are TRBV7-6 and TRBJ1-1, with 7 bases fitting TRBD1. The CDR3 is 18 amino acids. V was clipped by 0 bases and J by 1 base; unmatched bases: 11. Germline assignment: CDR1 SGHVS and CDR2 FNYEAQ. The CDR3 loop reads CASSLAPRTGEWNTEAFF. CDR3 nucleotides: TGTGCCAGCAGCTTAGCGCCGCGCACAGGGGAATGGAACACTGAAGCTTTCTTT. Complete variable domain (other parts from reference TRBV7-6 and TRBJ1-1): GAGVSQSPRYKVTKRGQDVALRCDPISGHVSLYWYRQALGQGPEFLTYFNYEAQQDKSGLPNDRFSAERPEGSISTLTIQRTEQRDSAMYRCASSLAPRTGEWNTEAFFGQGTRLTVV.

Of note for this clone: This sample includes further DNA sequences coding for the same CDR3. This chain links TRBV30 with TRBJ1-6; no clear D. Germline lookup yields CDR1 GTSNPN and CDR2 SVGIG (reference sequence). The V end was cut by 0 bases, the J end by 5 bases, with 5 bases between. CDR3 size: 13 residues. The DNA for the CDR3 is TGTGCCTGGAGTGTACAGAATAATTCACCCCTCCACTTT. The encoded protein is CAWSVQNNSPLHF.

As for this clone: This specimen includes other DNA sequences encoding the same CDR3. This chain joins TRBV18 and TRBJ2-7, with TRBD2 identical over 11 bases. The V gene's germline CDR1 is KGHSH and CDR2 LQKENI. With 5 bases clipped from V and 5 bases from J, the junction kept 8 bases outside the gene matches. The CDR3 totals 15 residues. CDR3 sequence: CASSSTSGRINEQYF. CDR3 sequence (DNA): TGTGCCAGCTCATCAACTAGCGGGAGAATCAACGAGCAGTACTTC.

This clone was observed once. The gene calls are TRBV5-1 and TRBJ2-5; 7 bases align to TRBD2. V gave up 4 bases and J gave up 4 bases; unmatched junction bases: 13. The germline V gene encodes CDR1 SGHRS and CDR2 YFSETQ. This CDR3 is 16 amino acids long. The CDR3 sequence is CASSNGGAGAGETQYF. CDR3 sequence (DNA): TGCGCCAGCAGCAATGGTGGGGCGGGAGCGGGAGAGACCCAGTACTTC. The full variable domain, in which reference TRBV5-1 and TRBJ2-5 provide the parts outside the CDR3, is KAGVTQTPRYLIKTRGQQVTLSCSPISGHRSVSWYQQTPGQGLQFLFEYFSETQRNKGNFPGRFSGRQFSNSRSEMNVSTLELGDSALYLCASSNGGAGAGETQYFGPGTRLLVL.

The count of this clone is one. The DNA for the CDR3 is TGTGCCAGCAGCTTGGGGCAGGACGACATTGTAGGAAACACCATATATTTT. As protein: CASSLGQDDIVGNTIYF. V and J are TRBV5-6 and TRBJ1-3; D not certain. CDR3 length: 17 amino acids. Germline assignment: CDR1 SGHDT and CDR2 YYEEEE. Trimming pared 0 bases from V and 4 bases from J, leaving 17 bases between. Filled out from reference TRBV5-6 and TRBJ1-3, the complete variable domain reads DAGVTQSPTHLIKTRGQQVTLRCSPKSGHDTVSWYQQALGQGPQFIFQYYEEEERQRGNFPDRFSGHQFPNYSSELNVNALLLGDSALYLCASSLGQDDIVGNTIYFGEGSWLTVV.

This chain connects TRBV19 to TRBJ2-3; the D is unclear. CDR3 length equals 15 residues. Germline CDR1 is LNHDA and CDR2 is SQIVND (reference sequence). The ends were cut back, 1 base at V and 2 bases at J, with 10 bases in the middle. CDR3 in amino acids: CASSIAGRTTDTQYF. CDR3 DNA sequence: TGTGCCAGTAGTATAGCGGGTAGGACCACAGATACGCAGTATTTT.

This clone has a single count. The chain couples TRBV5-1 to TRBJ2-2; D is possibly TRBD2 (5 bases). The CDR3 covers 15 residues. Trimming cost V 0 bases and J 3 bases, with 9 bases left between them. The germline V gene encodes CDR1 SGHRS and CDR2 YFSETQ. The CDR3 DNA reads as TGCGCCAGCAGCTTGGGGGCTAGCCACACCGGGGAGCTGTTTTTT. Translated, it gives CASSLGASHTGELFF.

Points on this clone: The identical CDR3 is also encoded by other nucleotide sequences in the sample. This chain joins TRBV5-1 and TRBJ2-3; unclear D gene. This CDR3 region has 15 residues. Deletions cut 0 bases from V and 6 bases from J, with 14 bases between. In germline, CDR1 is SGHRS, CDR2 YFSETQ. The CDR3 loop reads CASSLVVPDGDTQYF. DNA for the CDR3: TGCGCCAGCAGCTTGGTTGTACCAGACGGTGATACGCAGTATTTT.

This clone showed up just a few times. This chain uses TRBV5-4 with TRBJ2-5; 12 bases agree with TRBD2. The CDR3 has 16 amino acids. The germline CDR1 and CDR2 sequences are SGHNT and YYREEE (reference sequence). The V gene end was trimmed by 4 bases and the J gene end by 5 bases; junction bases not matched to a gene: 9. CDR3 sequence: CASSARGLAGMETQYF. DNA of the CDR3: TGTGCCAGCAGCGCCAGGGGACTAGCGGGCATGGAGACCCAGTACTTC.

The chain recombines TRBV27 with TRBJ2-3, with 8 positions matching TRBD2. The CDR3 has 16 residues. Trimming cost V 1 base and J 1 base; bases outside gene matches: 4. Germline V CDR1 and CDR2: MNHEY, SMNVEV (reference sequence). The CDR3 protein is CASSLFALAGTDTQYF. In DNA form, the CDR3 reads TGTGCCAGCAGTTTATTCGCACTAGCGGGCACAGATACGCAGTATTTT.

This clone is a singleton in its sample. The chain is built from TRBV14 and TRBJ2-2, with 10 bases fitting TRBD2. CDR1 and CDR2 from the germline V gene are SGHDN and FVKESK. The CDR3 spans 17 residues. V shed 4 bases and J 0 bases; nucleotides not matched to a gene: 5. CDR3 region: CASSPGLARANTGELFF. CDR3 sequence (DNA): TGTGCCAGCAGCCCGGGACTAGCGCGAGCGAACACCGGGGAGCTGTTTTTT.

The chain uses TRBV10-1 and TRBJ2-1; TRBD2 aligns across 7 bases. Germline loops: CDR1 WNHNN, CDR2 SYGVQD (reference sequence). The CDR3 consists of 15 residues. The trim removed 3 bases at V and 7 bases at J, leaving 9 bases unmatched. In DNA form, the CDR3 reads TGCGCCAGCAGTGACCTCCCGGGGGGAGGTAATGAGCAGTTCTTC. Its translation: CASSDLPGGGNEQFF.

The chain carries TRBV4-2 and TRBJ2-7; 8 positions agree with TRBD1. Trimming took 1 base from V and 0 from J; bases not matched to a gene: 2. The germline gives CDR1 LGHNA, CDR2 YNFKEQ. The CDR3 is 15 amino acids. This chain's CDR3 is CASSQGQGSSYEQYF. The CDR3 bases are TGTGCCAGCAGCCAAGGACAGGGGAGCTCCTACGAGCAGTACTTC.

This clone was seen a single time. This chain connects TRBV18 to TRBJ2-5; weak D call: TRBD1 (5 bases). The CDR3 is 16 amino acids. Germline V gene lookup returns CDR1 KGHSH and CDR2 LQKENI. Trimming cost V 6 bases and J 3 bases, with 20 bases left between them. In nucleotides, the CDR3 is TGTGCCAGCTCGCCTACTCCTGTTCGCAGGGAAGAGACCCAGTACTTC. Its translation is CASSPTPVRREETQYF.

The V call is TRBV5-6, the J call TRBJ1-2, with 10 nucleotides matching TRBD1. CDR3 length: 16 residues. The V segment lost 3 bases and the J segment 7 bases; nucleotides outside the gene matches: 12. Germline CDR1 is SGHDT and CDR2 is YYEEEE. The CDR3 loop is CASSSGTGVGVTGYTF. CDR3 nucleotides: TGTGCCAGCAGCTCCGGGACAGGGGTGGGAGTGACTGGCTACACCTTC. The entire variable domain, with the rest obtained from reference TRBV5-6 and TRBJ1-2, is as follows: DAGVTQSPTHLIKTRGQQVTLRCSPKSGHDTVSWYQQALGQGPQFIFQYYEEEERQRGNFPDRFSGHQFPNYSSELNVNALLLGDSALYLCASSSGTGVGVTGYTFGSGTRLTVV.

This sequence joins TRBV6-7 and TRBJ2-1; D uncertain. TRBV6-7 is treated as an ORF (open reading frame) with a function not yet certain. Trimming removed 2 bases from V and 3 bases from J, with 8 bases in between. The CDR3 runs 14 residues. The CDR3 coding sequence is TGTGCCAGCAGTTACGAAGGGCACTACAATGAGCAGTTCTTC. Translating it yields CASSYEGHYNEQFF.

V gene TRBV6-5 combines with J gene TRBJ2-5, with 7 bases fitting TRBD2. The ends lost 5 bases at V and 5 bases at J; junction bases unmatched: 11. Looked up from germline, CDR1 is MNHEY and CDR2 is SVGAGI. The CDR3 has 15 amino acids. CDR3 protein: CASSGWGAGDETQYF. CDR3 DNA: TGTGCCAGCAGTGGCTGGGGTGCGGGAGACGAGACCCAGTACTTC.

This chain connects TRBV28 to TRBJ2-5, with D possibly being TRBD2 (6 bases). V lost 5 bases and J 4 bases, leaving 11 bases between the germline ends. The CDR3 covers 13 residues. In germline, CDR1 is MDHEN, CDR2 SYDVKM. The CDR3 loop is CASSGGGRETQYF. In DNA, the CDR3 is TGTGCCAGCAGTGGCGGAGGGCGAGAGACCCAGTACTTC.

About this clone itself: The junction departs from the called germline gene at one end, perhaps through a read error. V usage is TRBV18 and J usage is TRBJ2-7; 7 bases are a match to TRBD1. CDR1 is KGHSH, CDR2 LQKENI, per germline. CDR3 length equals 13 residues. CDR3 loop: CASSPQGTYEQYF. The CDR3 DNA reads TGTGCCAGCTCGCCACAGGGGACCTACGAGCAGTACTTC. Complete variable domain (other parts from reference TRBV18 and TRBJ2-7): NAGVMQNPRHLVRRRGQEARLRCSPMKGHSHVYWYRQLPEEGLKFMVYLQKENIIDESGMPKERFSAEFPKEGPSILRIQQVVRGDSAAYFCASSPQGTYEQYFGPGTRLTVT.

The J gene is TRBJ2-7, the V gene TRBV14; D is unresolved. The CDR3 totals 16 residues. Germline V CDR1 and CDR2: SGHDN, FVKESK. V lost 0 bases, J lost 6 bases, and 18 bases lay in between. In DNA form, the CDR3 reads TGTGCCAGCAGCCAAGAGGGTGGCAAGTTCCAATCCGAGCAGTACTTC. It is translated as CASSQEGGKFQSEQYF.

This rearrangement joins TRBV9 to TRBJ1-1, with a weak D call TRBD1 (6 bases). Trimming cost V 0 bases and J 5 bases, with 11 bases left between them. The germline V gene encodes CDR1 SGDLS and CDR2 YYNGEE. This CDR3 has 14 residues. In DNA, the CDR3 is TGTGCCAGCAGCGTAGTGGCAGGGGATACTGAAGCTTTCTTT. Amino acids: CASSVVAGDTEAFF.